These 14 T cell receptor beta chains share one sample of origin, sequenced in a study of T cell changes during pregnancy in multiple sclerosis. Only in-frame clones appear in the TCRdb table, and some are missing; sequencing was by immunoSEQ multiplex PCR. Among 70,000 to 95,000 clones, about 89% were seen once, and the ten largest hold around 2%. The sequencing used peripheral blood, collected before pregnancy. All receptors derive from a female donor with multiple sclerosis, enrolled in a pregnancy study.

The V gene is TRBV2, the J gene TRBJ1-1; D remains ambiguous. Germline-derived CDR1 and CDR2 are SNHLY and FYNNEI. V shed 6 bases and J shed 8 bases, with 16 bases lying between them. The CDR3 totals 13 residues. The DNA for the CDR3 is TGTGCCAGCAGCGAATCGCGGGCCTCCGAAGCTTTCTTT. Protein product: CASSESRASEAFF.

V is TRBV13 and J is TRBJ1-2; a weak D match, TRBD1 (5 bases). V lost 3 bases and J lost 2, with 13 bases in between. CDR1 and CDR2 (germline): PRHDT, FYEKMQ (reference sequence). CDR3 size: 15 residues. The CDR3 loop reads CASSFTGLKNYGYTF. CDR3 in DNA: TGTGCCAGCAGCTTTACGGGACTGAAGAACTATGGCTACACCTTC. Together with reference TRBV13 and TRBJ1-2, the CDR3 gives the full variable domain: AAGVIQSPRHLIKEKRETATLKCYPIPRHDTVYWYQQGPGQDPQFLISFYEKMQSDKGSIPDRFSAQQFSDYHSELNMSSLELGDSALYFCASSFTGLKNYGYTFGSGTRLTVV.

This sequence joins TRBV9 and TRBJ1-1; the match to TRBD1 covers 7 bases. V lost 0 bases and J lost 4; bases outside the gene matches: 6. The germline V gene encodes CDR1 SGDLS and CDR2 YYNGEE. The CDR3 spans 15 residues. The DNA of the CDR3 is TGTGCCAGCAGCGTAGTCGACAGGGCGGGCACTGAAGCTTTCTTT. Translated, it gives CASSVVDRAGTEAFF.

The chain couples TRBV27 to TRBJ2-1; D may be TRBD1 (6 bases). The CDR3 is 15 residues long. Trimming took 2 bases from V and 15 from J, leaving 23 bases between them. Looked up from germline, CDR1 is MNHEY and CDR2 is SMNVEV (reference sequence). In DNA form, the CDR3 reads TGTGCCAGCAGTTTACGTGTTGGGGGACACCAAGTGAGGTTCTTC. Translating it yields CASSLRVGGHQVRFF.

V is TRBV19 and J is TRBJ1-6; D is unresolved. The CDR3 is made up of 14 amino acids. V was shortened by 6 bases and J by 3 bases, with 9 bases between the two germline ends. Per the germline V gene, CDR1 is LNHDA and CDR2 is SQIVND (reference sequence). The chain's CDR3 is CASRSTVYNSPLHF. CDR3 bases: TGTGCCAGTAGATCAACAGTCTATAATTCACCCCTCCACTTT.

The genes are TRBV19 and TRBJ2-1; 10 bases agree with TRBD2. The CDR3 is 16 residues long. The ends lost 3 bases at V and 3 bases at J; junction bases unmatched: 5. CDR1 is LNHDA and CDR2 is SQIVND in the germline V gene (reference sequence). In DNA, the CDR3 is TGTGCCAGTAGTATGGCAGCGGGGGGGCACTACAATGAGCAGTTCTTC. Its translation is CASSMAAGGHYNEQFF.

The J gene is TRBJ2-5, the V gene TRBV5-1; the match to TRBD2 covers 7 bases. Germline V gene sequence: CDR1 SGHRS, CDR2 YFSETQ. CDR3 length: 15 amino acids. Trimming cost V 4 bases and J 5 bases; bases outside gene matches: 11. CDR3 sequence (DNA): TGCGCCAGCAGCACCGGACTAGGGACGGTTGAGACCCAGTACTTC. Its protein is CASSTGLGTVETQYF.

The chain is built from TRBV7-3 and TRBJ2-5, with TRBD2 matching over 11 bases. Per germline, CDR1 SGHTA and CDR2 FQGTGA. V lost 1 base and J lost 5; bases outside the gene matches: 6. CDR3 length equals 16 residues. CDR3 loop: CASSLNSGGADETQYF. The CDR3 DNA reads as TGTGCCAGCAGCTTAAATAGCGGGGGGGCCGATGAGACCCAGTACTTC.

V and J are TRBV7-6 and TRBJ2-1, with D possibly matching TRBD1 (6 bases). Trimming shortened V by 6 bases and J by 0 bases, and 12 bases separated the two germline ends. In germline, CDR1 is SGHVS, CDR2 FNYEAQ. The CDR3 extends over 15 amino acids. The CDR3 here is CASSWDTSSYNEQFF. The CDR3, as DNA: TGTGCCAGCAGTTGGGACACCAGCTCCTACAATGAGCAGTTCTTC.

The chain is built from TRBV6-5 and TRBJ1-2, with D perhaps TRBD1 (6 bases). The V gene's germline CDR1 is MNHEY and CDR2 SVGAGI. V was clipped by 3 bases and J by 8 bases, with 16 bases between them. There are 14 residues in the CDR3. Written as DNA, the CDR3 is TGTGCCAGCAGTTATCGGCAGGGGCTCGGGGGCTACACCTTC. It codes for CASSYRQGLGGYTF.

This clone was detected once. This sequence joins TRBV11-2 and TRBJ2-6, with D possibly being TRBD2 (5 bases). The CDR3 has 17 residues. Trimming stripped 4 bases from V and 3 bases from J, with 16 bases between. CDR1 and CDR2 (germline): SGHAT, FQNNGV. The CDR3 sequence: CASSYRSRDSGANVLTF. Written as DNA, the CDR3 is TGTGCCAGCAGCTATCGGTCCCGGGATAGTGGGGCCAACGTCCTGACTTTC.

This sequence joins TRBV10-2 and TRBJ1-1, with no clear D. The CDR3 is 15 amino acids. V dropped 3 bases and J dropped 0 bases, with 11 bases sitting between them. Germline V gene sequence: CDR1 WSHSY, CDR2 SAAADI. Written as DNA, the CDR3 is TGCGCCAGCAGTGAAACTCAGACTTTGAACACTGAAGCTTTCTTT. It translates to CASSETQTLNTEAFF.

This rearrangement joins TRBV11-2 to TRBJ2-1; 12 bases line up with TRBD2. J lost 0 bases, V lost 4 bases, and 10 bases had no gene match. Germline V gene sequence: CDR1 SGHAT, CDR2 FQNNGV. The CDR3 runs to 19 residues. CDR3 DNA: TGTGCCAGCAGCTATCCCGGGACTAGCGGGCCTTACTCCTACAATGAGCAGTTCTTC. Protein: CASSYPGTSGPYSYNEQFF.

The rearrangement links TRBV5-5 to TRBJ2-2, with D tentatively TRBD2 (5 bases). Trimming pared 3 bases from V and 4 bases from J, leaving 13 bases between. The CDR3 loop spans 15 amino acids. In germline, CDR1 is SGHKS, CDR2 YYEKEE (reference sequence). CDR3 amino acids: CASSSRFGGTGELFF. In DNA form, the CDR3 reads TGTGCCAGCAGCTCCCGGTTTGGAGGCACCGGGGAGCTGTTTTTT.